This TCR beta chain was observed in a study of T cells in Graves' hyperthyroidism and ophthalmopathy. General study points: Most thyroid clonotypes expanded above 0.001 were also detected in blood.

This clonotype has just a few counts. Its target is unknown. Amplification of TCR beta CDR3 regions used RNA as the template. TCR CDR3 underwent first-round RT-PCR with the HTBI primer set. TCRdb reanalysed the multiplex PCR reads using MiXCR and keeps one entry per CDR3 protein. Of roughly 640,000 distinct CDR3 sequences detected, about a sixth appear once; the ten largest clones hold 2.5% to 4%. The V end was cut by 6 bases, the J end by 0 bases, with 8 bases between. The CDR3 has 12 residues. Germline-derived CDR1 and CDR2 are SQVTM and ANQGSEA. Uncontrolled infection, other autoimmune disease, pregnancy or lactation barred patients from enrollment.

This clonotype originated in a woman between 35 and 50 years old with Graves' ophthalmopathy. The chain recombines TRBV29-1 with TRBJ1-2; no clear D. The sequencing sample was made of blood. The CDR3 spells CSVRTANYGYTF. CDR3 bases: TGCAGCGTCCGGACCGCTAACTATGGCTACACCTTC.